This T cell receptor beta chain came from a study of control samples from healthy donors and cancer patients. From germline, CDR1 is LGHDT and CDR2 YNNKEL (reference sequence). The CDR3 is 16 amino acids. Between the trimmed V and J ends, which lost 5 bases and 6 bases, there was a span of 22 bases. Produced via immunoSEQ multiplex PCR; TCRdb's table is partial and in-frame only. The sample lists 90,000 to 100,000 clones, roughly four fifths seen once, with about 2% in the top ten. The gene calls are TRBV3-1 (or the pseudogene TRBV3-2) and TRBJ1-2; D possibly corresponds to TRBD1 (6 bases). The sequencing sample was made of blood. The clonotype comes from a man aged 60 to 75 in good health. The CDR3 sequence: CASSKRGAGARNGYTF. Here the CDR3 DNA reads TGTGCCAGCAGCAAAAGGGGAGCGGGGGCGAGGAATGGCTACACCTTC.